Listed below are T cell receptor beta chains from one sample, sequenced in a study of cytomegalovirus exposure and HLA in healthy donors. Some clones are missing from TCRdb's copy, which holds only in-frame ones; the method was immunoSEQ multiplex PCR. This sample has about 69,000 clones; just over 65% occur once, and the top ten carry 9.5% to 13%. Sample: PBMCs. These receptors were obtained from a woman in her twenties or thirties in good health and CMV-seronegative. Each CDR3 is given with its conserved first and last residue. D genes are given only for firm matches. The size of a clone is reported for some rows only, either as once, few or many, or as a class for expanded clones.

TRBV4-3	TRBJ2-3	TRBD2	.	TGCGCCAGCAGCCAAGTCCTAGCGGGGGGGGGAACAGATACGCAGTATTTT	CASSQVLAGGGTDTQYF
TRBV9	TRBJ2-7	TRBD1	.	TGTGCCAGCAGCCCCCCCGGGACAGGGGGCCGGGAGCAGTACTTC	CASSPPGTGGREQYF
TRBV27	TRBJ2-7	TRBD1	few	TGTGCCAGCAGCCAGCCCAGCGGAGGGACAGGCGAGCAGTACTTC	CASSQPSGGTGEQYF
TRBV6-5	TRBJ2-5	.	.	TGTGCCAGCAGTGGACTAAATCAAGAGACCCAGTACTTC	CASSGLNQETQYF
TRBV4-1	TRBJ1-1	.	.	TGCGCCAGCAGCCCGAATCTCGGGACATATGATTTTGAAGCTTTCTTT	CASSPNLGTYDFEAFF
TRBV30	TRBJ2-7	.	.	TGTGCCTGGAGTGACGCGACAGGCCGCTACGAGCAGTACTTC	CAWSDATGRYEQYF
TRBV4-1	TRBJ1-6	TRBD1	.	TGCGCCAGCAGCCAAGATGGGTACTTCCCGGGACAGAGCCGGTCACCCCTCCACTTT	CASSQDGYFPGQSRSPLHF
TRBV6-5	TRBJ2-7	.	.	TGTGCCAGTCGTGGTCTGACAGCCCCCTACGAGCAGTACTTC	CASRGLTAPYEQYF
TRBV6-1	TRBJ2-5	.	.	TGTGCCAGCACTAGGGAGGTACAAGAGACCCAGTACTTC	CASTREVQETQYF
TRBV5-1	TRBJ2-6	TRBD1	.	TGCGCCAGCAGCTTGGCGGGACAGGGGGCGCCTGGGGCCAACGTCCTGACTTTC	CASSLAGQGAPGANVLTF
TRBV2	TRBJ1-1	.	.	TGTGCCAGCACCGAAGCGATTCGCGACACTGAAGCTTTCTTT	CASTEAIRDTEAFF
TRBV28	TRBJ2-1	TRBD1	.	TGTGCCAGCAGGTACGCCGGGACAGGGGCTAGAAATGAGCAGTTCTTC	CASRYAGTGARNEQFF
TRBV18	TRBJ2-7	TRBD1	.	TGTGCCAGCTCACCGGACGGACAGGGGCTCTCCGAGCAGTACTTC	CASSPDGQGLSEQYF
TRBV5-1	TRBJ2-3	.	.	TGCGCCAGCAGCCAGGTGGGCGCAGATACGCAGTATTTT	CASSQVGADTQYF
TRBV5-1	TRBJ1-2	TRBD1	once	TGCGCCAGCAGCCCGGAGGGCGGACAGGAAGGCTACACCTTC	CASSPEGGQEGYTF
TRBV30	TRBJ1-5	.	.	TGTGCCTGGAGTTCAGGGTACGGTCAGCCCCAGCATTTT	CAWSSGYGQPQHF
TRBV5-1	TRBJ1-4	.	few	TGCGCCAGCAGCACCCAGGGGTCTGATGAAAAACTGTTTTTT	CASSTQGSDEKLFF
TRBV25-1	TRBJ2-6	TRBD1	.	TGTGCCAGCACCGAGAGGGGACAGGGGCGTGGGGCCAACGTCCTGACTTTC	CASTERGQGRGANVLTF
TRBV5-6	TRBJ2-7	.	once	TGTGCCAGCAGCTTGGGGTTGCGCGTCGAGCAGTACTTC	CASSLGLRVEQYF
TRBV5-1	TRBJ2-1	TRBD1	.	TGCGCCAGCACCCGAGGGACAGGACTGGACCATGAGCAGTTCTTC	CASTRGTGLDHEQFF
TRBV6-5	TRBJ2-7	.	.	TGTGCCAGCAGCCAGTCTGCGGCAGTCCACGAGCAGTACTTC	CASSQSAAVHEQYF
TRBV2	TRBJ1-1	.	few	TGTGCCAGCAGAGGGGGGGGCGGAGTTAGGAACACTGAAGCTTTCTTT	CASRGGGGVRNTEAFF
TRBV7-8	TRBJ1-2	.	few	TGTGCCAGCAGCTTGGAGGACGGCTATGGCTACACCTTC	CASSLEDGYGYTF
TRBV5-1	TRBJ2-7	TRBD1	.	TGCGCCAGCAACGACAGGGGGAATACCTACGAGCAGTACTTC	CASNDRGNTYEQYF
TRBV20-1	TRBJ1-2	.	.	TGCAGTGCCAGCACGGGAGGTGGCTACACCTTC	CSASTGGGYTF
TRBV9	TRBJ2-5	.	.	TGTGCCAGCAGCGCCCTCGACAGGCTAGGAGAGACCCAGTACTTC	CASSALDRLGETQYF
TRBV19	TRBJ1-1	TRBD1	.	TGTGCCAGTAGCCAACAGGGGGTGACTGAAGCTTTCTTT	CASSQQGVTEAFF
TRBV5-1	TRBJ1-6	.	.	TGCGCCAGCAGCTTGGATGGAGGGTTCTATAATTCACCCCTCCACTTT	CASSLDGGFYNSPLHF
TRBV4-1	TRBJ2-1	TRBD2	.	TGCGCCAGCAGCCAAGCCCCACCGCGGGGGGGATTCAATGAGCAGTTCTTC	CASSQAPPRGGFNEQFF
TRBV18	TRBJ1-6	.	once	TGTGCCAGCTCACCCTTCGGTGATTTTAATTCACCCCTCCACTTT	CASSPFGDFNSPLHF
TRBV14	TRBJ2-1	TRBD2	.	TGTGCCAGCAGCCAAATAGGGGCTAGCGGGGGAAATGAGCAGTTCTTC	CASSQIGASGGNEQFF
TRBV15	TRBJ1-1	TRBD1	.	TGTGCCACCAGCAGGGGTACAGGGGGCCAGGGAACTGAAGCTTTCTTT	CATSRGTGGQGTEAFF
TRBV6-5	TRBJ1-2	.	few	TGTGCCAGCAGTTCTCAGACAACAGGGAACTATGGCTACACCTTC	CASSSQTTGNYGYTF
TRBV11-2	TRBJ2-5	TRBD2	.	TGTGCCAGCAGCATGCCCGGGACTAGCGTTTCGTTGGGGACCCAGTACTTC	CASSMPGTSVSLGTQYF
TRBV2	TRBJ2-3	TRBD2	.	TGTGCCAGCAGTGATATACTAGCGGGGTCGGATACGCAGTATTTT	CASSDILAGSDTQYF
TRBV20-1	TRBJ1-1	.	.	TGCAGTGCTAGAATAGACACTGAAGCTTTCTTT	CSARIDTEAFF
TRBV6-5	TRBJ2-1	TRBD1	.	TGTGCCAGCAGTTACCGGGGACAGCTAAATGAGCAGTTCTTC	CASSYRGQLNEQFF
TRBV15	TRBJ2-7	.	.	TGTGCCACCAGCAGAGATCGAGACAGTACCTACGAGCAGTACTTC	CATSRDRDSTYEQYF
TRBV2	TRBJ2-3	TRBD1	.	TGTGCCAGCAGTGGAGGCTGGGGACAGGGGGCAGATACGCAGTATTTT	CASSGGWGQGADTQYF
TRBV28	TRBJ2-7	.	.	TGTGCCAGCAGTTCCCCTTGGGGCCCCCCATTTCACGAGCAGTACTTC	CASSSPWGPPFHEQYF
TRBV2	TRBJ1-1	TRBD1	.	TGTGCCAGCCAGAGACAGGGGGCCATGAACACTGAAGCTTTCTTT	CASQRQGAMNTEAFF
TRBV6-5	TRBJ1-6	TRBD1	.	TGTGCCAGCAGTTACTTGCAGGGGGAGTCACCCCTCCACTTT	CASSYLQGESPLHF
TRBV5-1	TRBJ1-1	TRBD1	few	TGCGCCAGCAGGCACAACGCCGGCAGGGGGGACACTGAAGCTTTCTTT	CASRHNAGRGDTEAFF
TRBV28	TRBJ1-2	TRBD1	few	TGTGCCAGCAGTTCCTCCGGGACAGGGCATGGCTACACCTTC	CASSSSGTGHGYTF
TRBV29-1	TRBJ1-1	.	few	TGCAGCGTTCAACAGGGCACTGAAGCTTTCTTT	CSVQQGTEAFF
TRBV4-3	TRBJ2-3	.	.	TGCGCCAGCAGCCAAGTTAGTCCCACAGATACGCAGTATTTT	CASSQVSPTDTQYF